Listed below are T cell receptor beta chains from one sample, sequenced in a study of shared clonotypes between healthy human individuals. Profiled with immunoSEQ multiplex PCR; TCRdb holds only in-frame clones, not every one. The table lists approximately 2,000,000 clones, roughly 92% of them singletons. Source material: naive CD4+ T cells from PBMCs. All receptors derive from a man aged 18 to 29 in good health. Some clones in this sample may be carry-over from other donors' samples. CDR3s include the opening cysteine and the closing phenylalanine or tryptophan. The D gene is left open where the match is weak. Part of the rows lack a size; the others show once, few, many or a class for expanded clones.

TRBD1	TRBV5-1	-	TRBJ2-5	CASSIRDREETQYF	TGCGCCAGCAGCATCCGGGACAGGGAAGAGACCCAGTACTTC
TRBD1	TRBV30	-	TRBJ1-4	CAWSVSPGGREKLFF	TGTGCCTGGAGTGTATCCCCAGGGGGGAGGGAAAAACTGTTTTTT
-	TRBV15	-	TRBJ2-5	CATSRVPQETQYF	TGTGCCACCAGCAGAGTACCACAAGAGACCCAGTACTTC
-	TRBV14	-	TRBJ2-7	CASSQSGYEQYF	TGTGCCAGCAGCCAATCCGGCTACGAGCAGTACTTC
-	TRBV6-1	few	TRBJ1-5	CASSDSYSSNQPQHF	TGTGCCAGCAGTGACTCTTACAGTAGCAATCAGCCCCAGCATTTT
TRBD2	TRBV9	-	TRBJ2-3	CASSVGRGGRSTDTQYF	TGTGCCAGCAGCGTAGGGCGGGGGGGCCGCAGCACAGATACGCAGTATTTT
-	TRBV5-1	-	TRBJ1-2	CASSLTADSKEGYTF	TGCGCCAGCAGCTTGACCGCTGACAGTAAAGAGGGCTACACCTTC
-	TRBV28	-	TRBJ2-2	CASSFGTAGTGELFF	TGTGCCAGCAGTTTCGGGACGGCGGGCACCGGGGAGCTGTTTTTT
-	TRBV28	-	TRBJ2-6	CASSLRFNSGANVLTF	TGTGCCAGCAGTTTAAGATTTAACTCTGGGGCCAACGTCCTGACTTTC
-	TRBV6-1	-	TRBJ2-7	CATGLTSYEQYF	TGTGCCACTGGACTCACTTCCTACGAGCAGTACTTC
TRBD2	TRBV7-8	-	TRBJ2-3	CASSLVSLAGDTQYF	TGTGCCAGCAGCTTAGTATCGCTAGCGGGAGATACGCAGTATTTT
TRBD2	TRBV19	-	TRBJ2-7	CASSIKREPSYEQYF	TGTGCCAGTAGTATCAAGCGGGAACCCTCCTACGAGCAGTACTTC
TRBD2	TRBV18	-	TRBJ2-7	CASSLGLADGYEQYF	TGTGCCAGCTCACTAGGTCTAGCGGACGGCTACGAGCAGTACTTC
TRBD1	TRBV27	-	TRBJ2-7	CASSPGQASSKQYF	TGTGCCAGCAGTCCGGGACAGGCCTCCTCCAAGCAGTACTTC
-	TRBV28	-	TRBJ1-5	CASKNRATVYSNQPQHF	TGTGCCAGCAAGAACAGGGCTACCGTATATAGCAATCAGCCCCAGCATTTT
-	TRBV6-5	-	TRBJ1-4	CASSQTATNEKLFF	TGTGCCAGCAGTCAGACGGCAACTAATGAAAAACTGTTTTTT
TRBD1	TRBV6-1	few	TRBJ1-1	CASREQGSAEAFF	TGTGCCAGCAGAGAACAGGGGTCGGCTGAAGCTTTCTTT
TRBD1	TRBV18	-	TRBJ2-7	CASSSPGQGAYEQYF	TGTGCCAGCTCATCTCCCGGACAGGGAGCCTACGAGCAGTACTTC
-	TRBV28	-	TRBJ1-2	CASSFLTAQGGYTF	TGTGCCAGCAGTTTCCTTACGGCCCAGGGAGGCTACACCTTC
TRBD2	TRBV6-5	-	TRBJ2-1	CASRPTSVGYNEQFF	TGTGCCAGCAGACCGACTAGCGTCGGGTACAATGAGCAGTTCTTC
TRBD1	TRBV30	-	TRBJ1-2	CAWLPRDRPSRGYTF	TGTGCCTGGCTTCCTCGGGACAGACCCTCCCGAGGCTACACCTTC
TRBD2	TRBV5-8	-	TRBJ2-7	CASSLAGTSGTYEQYF	TGTGCCAGCAGCTTGGCTGGGACTAGCGGGACCTACGAGCAGTACTTC
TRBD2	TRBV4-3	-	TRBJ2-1	CASSQELTSGYNEQFF	TGCGCCAGCAGCCAAGAACTGACTAGCGGGTACAATGAGCAGTTCTTC
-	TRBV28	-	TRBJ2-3	CASSFGADSTDTQYF	TGTGCCAGCAGCTTCGGAGCGGATAGCACAGATACGCAGTATTTT
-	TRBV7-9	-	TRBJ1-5	CASSQIGGRDQPQHF	TGTGCCAGCAGCCAAATAGGGGGACGGGACCAGCCCCAGCATTTT
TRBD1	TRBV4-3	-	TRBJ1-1	CASSQYRGGEAFF	TGCGCCAGCAGCCAATACAGGGGAGGTGAAGCTTTCTTT
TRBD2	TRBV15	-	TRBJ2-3	CATSGLLAGGTDTQYF	TGTGCCACCAGCGGCCTGCTAGCGGGGGGCACAGATACGCAGTATTTT
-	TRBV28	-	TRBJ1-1	CASSLHRDLNTEAFF	TGTGCCAGCAGTTTACACAGGGACCTGAACACTGAAGCTTTCTTT
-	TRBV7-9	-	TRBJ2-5	CASTRGVQETQYF	TGTGCCAGCACGCGCGGGGTTCAAGAGACCCAGTACTTC
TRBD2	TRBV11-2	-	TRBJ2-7	CASSSGLGLLYEQYF	TGTGCCAGCAGCTCGGGACTAGGGCTTTTATACGAGCAGTACTTC
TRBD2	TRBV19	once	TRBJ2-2	CASSKRAGGSNTGELFF	TGTGCCAGTAGTAAAAGAGCGGGAGGGTCGAACACCGGGGAGCTGTTTTTT
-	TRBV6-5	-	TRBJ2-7	CASSYSRAGSYEQYF	TGTGCCAGCAGTTACTCCAGGGCGGGGAGCTACGAGCAGTACTTC
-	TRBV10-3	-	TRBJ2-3	CAISDKGGGPSDTQYF	TGTGCCATCAGTGATAAAGGGGGAGGGCCCTCAGATACGCAGTATTTT
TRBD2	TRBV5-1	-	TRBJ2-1	CASSLAVNNEQFF	TGCGCCAGCAGCCTAGCGGTGAACAATGAGCAGTTCTTC
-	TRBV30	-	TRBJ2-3	CAWSSKDTQYF	TGTGCCTGGAGTTCTAAAGATACGCAGTATTTT
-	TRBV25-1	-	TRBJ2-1	CASSDAGWHNEQFF	TGTGCCAGCAGTGATGCCGGGTGGCACAATGAGCAGTTCTTC
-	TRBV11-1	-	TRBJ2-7	CASSLAGPSYEQYF	TGTGCCAGCAGCTTAGCCGGGCCATCCTACGAGCAGTACTTC
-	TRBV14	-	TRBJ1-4	CASSQEKGTGNEKLFF	TGTGCCAGCAGCCAAGAGAAGGGGACCGGTAATGAAAAACTGTTTTTT
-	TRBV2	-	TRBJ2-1	CASSARLGLTYNEQFF	TGTGCCAGCAGTGCTCGTTTGGGACTTACATACAATGAGCAGTTCTTC
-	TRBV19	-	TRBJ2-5	CASSIGGQWETQYF	TGTGCCAGTAGTATTGGCGGCCAATGGGAGACCCAGTACTTC
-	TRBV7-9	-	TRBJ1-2	CASSLERERGYTF	TGTGCCAGCAGCTTAGAGAGGGAGCGGGGCTACACCTTC
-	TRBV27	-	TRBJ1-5	CASSWGRGNQPQHF	TGTGCCAGCAGTTGGGGGCGAGGCAATCAGCCCCAGCATTTT
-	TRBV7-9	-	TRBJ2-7	CASSLRSGPYEQYF	TGTGCCAGCAGCTTAAGGTCGGGCCCCTACGAGCAGTACTTC
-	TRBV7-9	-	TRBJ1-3	CASSLDVDTIYF	TGTGCCAGCAGCTTGGATGTGGACACCATATATTTT
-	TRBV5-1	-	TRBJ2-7	CASSSLPTALEQYF	TGCGCCAGCAGTTCACTACCGACTGCCCTGGAGCAGTACTTC
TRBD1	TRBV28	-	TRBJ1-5	CASIKAPGGLSNQPQHF	TGTGCCAGCATCAAGGCGCCAGGGGGCCTTAGCAATCAGCCCCAGCATTTT
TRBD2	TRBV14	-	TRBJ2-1	CASSQGGTSQSSIREQFF	TGTGCCAGCAGCCAAGGTGGGACTAGCCAATCGAGTATCCGGGAGCAGTTCTTC